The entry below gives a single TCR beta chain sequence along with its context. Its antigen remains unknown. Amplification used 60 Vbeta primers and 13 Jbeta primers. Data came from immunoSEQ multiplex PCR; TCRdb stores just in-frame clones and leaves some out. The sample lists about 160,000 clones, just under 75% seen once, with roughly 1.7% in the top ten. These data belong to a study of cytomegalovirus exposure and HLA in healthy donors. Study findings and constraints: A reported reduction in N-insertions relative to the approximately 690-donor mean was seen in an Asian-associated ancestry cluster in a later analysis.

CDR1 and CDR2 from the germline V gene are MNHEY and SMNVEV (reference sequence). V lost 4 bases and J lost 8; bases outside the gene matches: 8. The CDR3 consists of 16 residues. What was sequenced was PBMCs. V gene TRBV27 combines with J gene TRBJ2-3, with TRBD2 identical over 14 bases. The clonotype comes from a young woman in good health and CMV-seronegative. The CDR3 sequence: CASSYPTSGGAGTQYF. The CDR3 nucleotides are TGTGCCAGCAGTTACCCGACTAGCGGGGGGGCAGGTACGCAGTATTTT.